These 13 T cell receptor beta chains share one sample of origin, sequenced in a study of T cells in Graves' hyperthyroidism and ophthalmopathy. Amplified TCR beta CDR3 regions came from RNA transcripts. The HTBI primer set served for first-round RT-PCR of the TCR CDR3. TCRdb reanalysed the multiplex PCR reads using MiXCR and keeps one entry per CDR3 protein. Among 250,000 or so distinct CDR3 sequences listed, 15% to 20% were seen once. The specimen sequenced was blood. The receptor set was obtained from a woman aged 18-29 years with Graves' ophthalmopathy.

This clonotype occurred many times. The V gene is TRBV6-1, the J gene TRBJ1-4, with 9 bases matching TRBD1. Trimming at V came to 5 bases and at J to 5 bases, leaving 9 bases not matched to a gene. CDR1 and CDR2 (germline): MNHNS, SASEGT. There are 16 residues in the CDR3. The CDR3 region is CASSPRGTGTNEKLFF. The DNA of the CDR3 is TGTGCCAGCAGTCCCAGGGGGACAGGGACAAATGAAAAACTGTTTTTT.

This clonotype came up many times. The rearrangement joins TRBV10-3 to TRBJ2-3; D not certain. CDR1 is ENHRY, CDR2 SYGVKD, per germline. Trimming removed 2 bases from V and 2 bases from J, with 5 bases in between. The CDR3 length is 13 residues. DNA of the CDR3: TGTGCCATCAGTGAGGGGTACACAGATACGCAGTATTTT. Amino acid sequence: CAISEGYTDTQYF.

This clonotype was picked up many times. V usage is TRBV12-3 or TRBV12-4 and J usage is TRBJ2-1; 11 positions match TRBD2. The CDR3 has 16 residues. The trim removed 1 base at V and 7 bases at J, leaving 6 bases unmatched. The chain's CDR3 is CASSLVAGGLDNEQFF. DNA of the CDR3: TGTGCCAGCAGTTTAGTAGCGGGGGGGCTGGATAATGAGCAGTTCTTC.

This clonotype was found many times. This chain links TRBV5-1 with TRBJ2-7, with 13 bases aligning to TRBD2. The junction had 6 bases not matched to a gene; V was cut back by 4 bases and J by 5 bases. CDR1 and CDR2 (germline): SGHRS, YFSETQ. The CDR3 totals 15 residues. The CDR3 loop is CASSTGTSGAHEQYF. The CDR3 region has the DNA TGCGCCAGCAGCACCGGGACTAGCGGGGCCCACGAGCAGTACTTC. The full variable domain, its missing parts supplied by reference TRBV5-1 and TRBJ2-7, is KAGVTQTPRYLIKTRGQQVTLSCSPISGHRSVSWYQQTPGQGLQFLFEYFSETQRNKGNFPGRFSGRQFSNSRSEMNVSTLELGDSALYLCASSTGTSGAHEQYFGPGTRLTVT.

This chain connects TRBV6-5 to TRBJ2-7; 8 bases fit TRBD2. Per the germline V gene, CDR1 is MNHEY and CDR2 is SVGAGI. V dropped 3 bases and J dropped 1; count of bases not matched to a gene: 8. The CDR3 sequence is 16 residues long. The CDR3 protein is CASSYIPSGGSYEQYF. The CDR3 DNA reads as TGTGCCAGCAGTTATATCCCGAGCGGGGGATCCTACGAGCAGTACTTC.

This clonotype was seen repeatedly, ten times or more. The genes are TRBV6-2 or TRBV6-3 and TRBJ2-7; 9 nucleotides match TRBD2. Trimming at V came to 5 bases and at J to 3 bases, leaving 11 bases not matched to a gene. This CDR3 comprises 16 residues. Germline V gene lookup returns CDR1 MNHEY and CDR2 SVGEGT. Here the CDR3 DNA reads TGTGCCAGCAGTGATAGCGTAGGTAGCGGGAGCTACGAGCAGTACTTC. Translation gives CASSDSVGSGSYEQYF.

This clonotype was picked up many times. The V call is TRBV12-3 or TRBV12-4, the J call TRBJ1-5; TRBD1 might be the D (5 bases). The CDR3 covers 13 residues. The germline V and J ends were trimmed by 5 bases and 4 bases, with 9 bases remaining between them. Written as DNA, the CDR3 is TGTGCCAGCAGTGACAGTGATAATCAGCCCCAGCATTTT. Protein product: CASSDSDNQPQHF.

CDR3 region: CASSRFSGRNTQYF. The CDR3 nucleotides read TGTGCCAGCAGTCGCTTTAGCGGGAGGAATACGCAGTATTTT. V and J are TRBV28 and TRBJ2-3; TRBD2 aligns across 10 bases. The CDR3 has 14 amino acids. Trimming removed 5 bases from V and 7 bases from J; junction bases left unmatched: 6. Germline V CDR1 and CDR2: MDHEN, SYDVKM.

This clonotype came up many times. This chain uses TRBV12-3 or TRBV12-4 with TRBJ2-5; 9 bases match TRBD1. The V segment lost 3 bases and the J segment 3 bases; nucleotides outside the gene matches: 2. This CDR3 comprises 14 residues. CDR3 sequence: CASSFWTGEETQYF. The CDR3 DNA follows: TGTGCCAGCAGTTTCTGGACAGGGGAAGAGACCCAGTACTTC.

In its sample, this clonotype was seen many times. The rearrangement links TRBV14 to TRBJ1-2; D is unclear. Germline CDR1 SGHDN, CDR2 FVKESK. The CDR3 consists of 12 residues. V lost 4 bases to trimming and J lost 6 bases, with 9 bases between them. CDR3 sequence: CASSRQEDGYTF. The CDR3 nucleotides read TGTGCCAGCAGCCGGCAGGAGGATGGCTACACCTTC.

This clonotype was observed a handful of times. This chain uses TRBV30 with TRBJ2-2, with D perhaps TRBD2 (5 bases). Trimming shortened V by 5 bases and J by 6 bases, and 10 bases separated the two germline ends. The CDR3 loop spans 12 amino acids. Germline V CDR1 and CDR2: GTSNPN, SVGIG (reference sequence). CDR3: CAWGILAGELFF. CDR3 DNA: TGTGCCTGGGGGATACTAGCCGGGGAGCTGTTTTTT. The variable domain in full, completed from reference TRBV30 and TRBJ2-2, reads SQTIHQWPATLVQPVGSPLSLECTVEGTSNPNLYWYRQAAGRGLQLLFYSVGIGQISSEVPQNLSASRPQDRQFILSSKKLLLSDSGFYLCAWGILAGELFFGEGSRLTVL.

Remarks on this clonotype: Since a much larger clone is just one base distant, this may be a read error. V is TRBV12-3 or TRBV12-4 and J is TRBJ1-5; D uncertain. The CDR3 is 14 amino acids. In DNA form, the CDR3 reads TGTGCCGGCAGTTTGGTTAATAGCAATCAGCCCCAGCATTTT. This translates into CAGSLVNSNQPQHF.

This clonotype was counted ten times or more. The CDR3 protein is CASSYTSGSRTDTQYF. CDR3 nucleotide sequence: TGTGCCAGCAGCTACACTAGCGGGAGTAGAACAGATACGCAGTATTTT. V gene TRBV7-2 combines with J gene TRBJ2-3; TRBD2 matches at 11 bases. The V gene end was trimmed by 4 bases and the J gene end by 3 bases; junction bases not matched to a gene: 6. Germline values: CDR1 SGHTA, CDR2 FQGNSA. The CDR3 loop spans 16 amino acids. Supplemented by reference TRBV7-2 and TRBJ2-3, the full variable domain reads GAGVSQSPSNKVTEKGKDVELRCDPISGHTALYWYRQSLGQGLEFLIYFQGNSAPDKSGLPSDRFSAERTGGSVSTLTIQRTQQEDSAVYLCASSYTSGSRTDTQYFGPGTRLTVL.